This T cell receptor (beta chain) is drawn from a study of T cell repertoires in cytomegalovirus infection. About the study: Matching HLA type, along with CMV infection, was indicated by public TCR beta signatures.

A few counts support this clonotype. The antigen is unknown. TCRdb re-called the reads through MiXCR, storing one row per CDR3 protein. The sample lists approximately 990,000 distinct CDR3 sequences, roughly 30% occurring once. The J segment lost 2 bases and the V segment lost 8 bases, leaving 8 bases of the junction unmatched. Germline V gene sequence: CDR1 ENHRY, CDR2 SYGVKD. The CDR3 contains 17 residues. This TCR derives from a human donor in good health (CMV status not recorded). Some clones in this sample may be carry-over from other donors' samples. Sequences were derived from cultured CD8+ T cells from PBMCs, sampled from culture after CMV antigen stimulation. The chain links TRBV10-3 to TRBJ2-3, with 15 bases that match TRBD2. As DNA, the CDR3 is TGTGCCATCCGTGGGACTAGCGGGGGGATAAACACAGATACGCAGTATTTT. Translating it yields CAIRGTSGGINTDTQYF.